This is a list of T cell receptor beta chains from one sample in a study of blood T cell repertoires in COVID-19. Only in-frame clones appear in the TCRdb table, and some are missing; sequencing was by immunoSEQ multiplex PCR. The table shows about 81,000 clones, with approximately 71% occurring only once. Sequencing was carried out using peripheral blood. These receptors originate from a woman in her 50s with acute or convalescent COVID-19. Each CDR3 is given without its conserved first and last residue. The order of the fields is J gene, V gene, CDR3 protein.

j_gene: TRBJ1-5
v_gene: TRBV28
CDR3aa: ASSYQQGRNQPQH

j_gene: TRBJ2-4
v_gene: TRBV6-1
CDR3aa: ASSEASGLAALAKNIQY

j_gene: TRBJ2-3
v_gene: TRBV18
CDR3aa: ASSSTGGTDTQY

j_gene: TRBJ1-5
v_gene: TRBV10-3
CDR3aa: AISESGRGNQPQH

j_gene: TRBJ1-5
v_gene: TRBV6-4
CDR3aa: ASSDSQGYSNQPQH

j_gene: TRBJ1-3
v_gene: TRBV6-5
CDR3aa: ASSTGQGGNTIY

j_gene: TRBJ1-6
v_gene: TRBV21-1
CDR3aa: ASSKEGQDSYNSPLH

j_gene: TRBJ2-7
v_gene: TRBV5-1
CDR3aa: ASSLQGFYEQY

j_gene: TRBJ1-6
v_gene: TRBV5-1
CDR3aa: ASSWDSPGYNSPLH

j_gene: TRBJ1-1
v_gene: TRBV7-9
CDR3aa: ASSLLGEDTEAF

j_gene: TRBJ2-3
v_gene: TRBV3-1/TRBV3-2
CDR3aa: ASSRGGASTDTQY

j_gene: TRBJ2-3
v_gene: TRBV7-6
CDR3aa: ASSLVPSGLSTDTQY

j_gene: TRBJ1-1
v_gene: TRBV6-6
CDR3aa: ASRPWTGNTEAF

j_gene: TRBJ1-3
v_gene: TRBV7-2
CDR3aa: ASAPGGDPSGNTIY

j_gene: TRBJ1-4
v_gene: TRBV18
CDR3aa: ASSIQGGGEKLF

j_gene: TRBJ2-1
v_gene: TRBV9
CDR3aa: ASSRGGTYNEQF

j_gene: TRBJ2-5
v_gene: TRBV3-1/TRBV3-2
CDR3aa: ASSQGTGAQETQY